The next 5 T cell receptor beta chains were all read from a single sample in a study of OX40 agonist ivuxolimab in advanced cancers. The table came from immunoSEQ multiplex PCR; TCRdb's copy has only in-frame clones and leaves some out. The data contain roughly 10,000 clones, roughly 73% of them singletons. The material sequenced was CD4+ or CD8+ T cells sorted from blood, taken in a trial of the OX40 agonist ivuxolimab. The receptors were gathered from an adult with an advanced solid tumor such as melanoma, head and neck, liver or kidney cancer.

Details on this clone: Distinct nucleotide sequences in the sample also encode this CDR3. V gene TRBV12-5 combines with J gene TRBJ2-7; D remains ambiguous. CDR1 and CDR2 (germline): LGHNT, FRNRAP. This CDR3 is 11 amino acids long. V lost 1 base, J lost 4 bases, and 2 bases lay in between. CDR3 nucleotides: TGTGCTAGTGGTTTGGGGTACGAGCAGTACTTC. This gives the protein CASGLGYEQYF.

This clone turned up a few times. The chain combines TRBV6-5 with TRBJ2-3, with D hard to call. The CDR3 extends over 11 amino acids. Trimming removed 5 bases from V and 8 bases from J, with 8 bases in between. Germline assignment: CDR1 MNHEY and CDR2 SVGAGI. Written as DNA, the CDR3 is TGTGCCAGCAGTGAAGCTACTACGCAGTATTTT. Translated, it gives CASSEATTQYF.

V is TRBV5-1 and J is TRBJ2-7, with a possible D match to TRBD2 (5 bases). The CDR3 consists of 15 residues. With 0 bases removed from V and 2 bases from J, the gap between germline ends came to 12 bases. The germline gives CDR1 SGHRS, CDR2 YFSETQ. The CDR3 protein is CASSLDSGPTYEQYF. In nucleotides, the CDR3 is TGCGCCAGCAGCTTGGACAGCGGACCGACCTACGAGCAGTACTTC.

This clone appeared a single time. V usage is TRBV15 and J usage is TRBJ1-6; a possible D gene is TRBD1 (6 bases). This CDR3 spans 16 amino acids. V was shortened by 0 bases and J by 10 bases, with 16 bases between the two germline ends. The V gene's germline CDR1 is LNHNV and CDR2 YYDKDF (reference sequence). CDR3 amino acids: CATSRDPGVVKSPLHF. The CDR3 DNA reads TGTGCCACCAGCAGAGATCCAGGGGTCGTTAAGTCACCCCTCCACTTT.

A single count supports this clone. CDR3 region: CASNGGGPAYGYTF. CDR3 DNA sequence: TGTGCCAGCAATGGAGGGGGGCCGGCCTATGGCTACACCTTC. The V gene is TRBV9, the J gene TRBJ1-2; TRBD1 is a possible D gene (6 bases). CDR3 length: 14 residues. Germline assignment: CDR1 SGDLS and CDR2 YYNGEE. The V gene lost 6 bases and the J gene lost 4 bases, with 16 bases spanning the gap. Full variable domain (missing parts from reference TRBV9 and TRBJ1-2): DSGVTQTPKHLITATGQRVTLRCSPRSGDLSVYWYQQSLDQGLQFLIQYYNGEERAKGNILERFSAQQFPDLHSELNLSSLELGDSALYFCASNGGGPAYGYTFGSGTRLTVV.